This is a list of T cell receptor beta chains from one sample in a study of OX40 agonist ivuxolimab in advanced cancers. Only in-frame clones appear in the TCRdb table, and some are missing; sequencing was by immunoSEQ multiplex PCR. Of 25,000 to 35,000 clones listed, less than 90% were seen once; the top ten hold about 28%. Here the sequenced sample was CD4+ or CD8+ T cells sorted from blood, taken in a trial of the OX40 agonist ivuxolimab. These receptors came from an adult with an advanced solid tumor such as melanoma, head and neck, liver or kidney cancer. The CDR3 runs from the conserved cysteine through the conserved F or W. A D gene is named only where the DNA matches it firmly. Clone size is given for some rows only: seen once, a few or many times, or a class if the clone is expanded.

d_gene	v_gene	abundance	j_gene	CDR3aa	CDR3nt
TRBD2	TRBV29-1	NA	TRBJ2-7	CSVEGLAGEFHYEQYF	TGCAGCGTTGAGGGACTAGCGGGAGAGTTTCACTACGAGCAGTACTTC
NA	TRBV10-3	NA	TRBJ2-3	CAISPGQSSTDTQYF	TGTGCCATCAGTCCCGGACAGTCTAGCACAGATACGCAGTATTTT
TRBD1	TRBV5-1	NA	TRBJ2-2	CASSLVAPDRANTGELFF	TGCGCCAGCAGCTTGGTGGCACCTGACAGGGCGAACACCGGGGAGCTGTTTTTT
TRBD2	TRBV19	NA	TRBJ2-3	CASSYRTSSTDTQYF	TGTGCCAGTAGTTATCGGACTAGCAGCACAGATACGCAGTATTTT
NA	TRBV10-1	NA	TRBJ2-3	CASTNTDSGPTDTQYF	TGCGCCAGCACTAATACGGATTCCGGTCCCACAGATACGCAGTATTTT
TRBD1	TRBV5-1	NA	TRBJ1-2	CASSLGTGVRGYTF	TGCGCCAGCAGCTTGGGGACAGGGGTGCGAGGCTACACCTTC
NA	TRBV29-1	NA	TRBJ2-1	CSVEQWGDRVYEQFF	TGCAGCGTTGAACAATGGGGGGACCGGGTCTATGAGCAGTTCTTC
NA	TRBV7-8	NA	TRBJ1-5	CASSLGDDGTQHF	TGTGCCAGCAGCTTAGGGGACGACGGGACCCAGCATTTT
NA	TRBV6-1	NA	TRBJ1-5	CASSEARTVGNQPQHF	TGTGCCAGCAGTGAAGCGAGGACAGTGGGCAATCAGCCCCAGCATTTT
TRBD2	TRBV27	NA	TRBJ2-7	CASSFRAGASYEQYF	TGTGCCAGCAGTTTTCGAGCGGGGGCCTCCTACGAGCAGTACTTC
NA	TRBV10-3	NA	TRBJ2-7	CAIGGSYEQYF	TGTGCCATCGGGGGATCCTACGAGCAGTACTTC
TRBD1	TRBV28	NA	TRBJ2-7	CASRDPGGYEQYF	TGTGCCAGCAGGGACCCAGGGGGCTACGAGCAGTACTTC
TRBD1	TRBV28	NA	TRBJ1-4	CASIEGAQSNEKLFF	TGTGCCAGCATCGAGGGGGCGCAAAGTAATGAAAAACTGTTTTTT
TRBD1	TRBV7-3	NA	TRBJ1-1	CASSLGQGANTEAFF	TGTGCCAGCAGCTTAGGACAGGGGGCGAACACTGAAGCTTTCTTT
NA	TRBV6-6	NA	TRBJ1-2	CASSYSGLGGYTF	TGTGCCAGCAGTTACTCAGGGTTAGGTGGCTACACCTTC
TRBD1	TRBV5-4	NA	TRBJ1-4	CASIHRGATNEKLFF	TGTGCCAGCATCCACAGGGGTGCAACTAATGAAAAACTGTTTTTT
TRBD1	TRBV6-1	NA	TRBJ1-5	CASRAYRGSGEPQHF	TGTGCCAGCAGGGCTTACAGGGGTTCTGGTGAGCCCCAGCATTTT
NA	TRBV11-2	NA	TRBJ2-7	CASSPSQGTTYEQYF	TGTGCCAGCAGCCCCTCACAGGGAACTACCTACGAGCAGTACTTC
NA	TRBV6-5	once	TRBJ1-2	CASSPQGADGYTF	TGTGCCAGCAGTCCTCAAGGGGCGGATGGCTACACCTTC
NA	TRBV9	NA	TRBJ2-7	CASSVAALDYEQYF	TGTGCCAGCAGCGTAGCAGCTCTAGACTACGAGCAGTACTTC
TRBD2	TRBV30	NA	TRBJ2-2	CAWSHPPGTSGGNTGELFF	TGTGCCTGGAGTCATCCGCCCGGGACTAGCGGTGGGAACACCGGGGAGCTGTTTTTT
TRBD1	TRBV6-6	NA	TRBJ2-2	CASTTGAGGELFF	TGTGCCAGCACCACAGGGGCGGGCGGGGAGCTGTTTTTT
NA	TRBV5-8	NA	TRBJ2-3	CASSLGRGIDTQYF	TGTGCCAGCAGCTTGGGCAGGGGCATAGATACGCAGTATTTT
NA	TRBV28	large	TRBJ1-1	CASSTGQKNTEAFF	TGTGCCAGCAGTACAGGACAGAAAAACACTGAAGCTTTCTTT
TRBD1	TRBV7-6	NA	TRBJ1-5	CASSPGGFGFQPQHF	TGTGCCAGCAGCCCAGGGGGGTTCGGGTTCCAGCCCCAGCATTTT
NA	TRBV4-1	NA	TRBJ2-3	CASSPFGTDTQYF	TGCGCCAGCAGCCCATTCGGTACAGATACGCAGTATTTT
TRBD1	TRBV27	NA	TRBJ1-4	CASSLWGQGASTNEKLFF	TGTGCCAGCAGTTTATGGGGACAGGGGGCCTCAACTAATGAAAAACTGTTTTTT
NA	TRBV7-9	NA	TRBJ1-5	CASSPETNQPQHF	TGTGCCAGCAGTCCCGAGACTAATCAGCCCCAGCATTTT
NA	TRBV27	few	TRBJ2-1	CASSFLGKAVYHEQFF	TGTGCCAGCAGTTTCCTCGGGAAAGCGGTCTACCATGAGCAGTTCTTC
NA	TRBV19	NA	TRBJ1-1	CASKSDGIKVTPEAFF	TGTGCCAGTAAGTCGGACGGTATCAAGGTAACCCCTGAAGCTTTCTTT
NA	TRBV6-1	NA	TRBJ2-7	CASGPGDSSYEQYF	TGTGCCAGCGGTCCGGGCGATAGCTCCTACGAGCAGTACTTC
TRBD1	TRBV28	once	TRBJ1-1	CASSIGTAMNTEAFF	TGTGCCAGCAGCATCGGGACAGCTATGAACACTGAAGCTTTCTTT
NA	TRBV29-1	NA	TRBJ2-2	CSVEEGFSTGELFF	TGCAGCGTTGAAGAAGGTTTTTCGACCGGGGAGCTGTTTTTT
NA	TRBV2	NA	TRBJ2-7	CASSAGPEQYF	TGTGCCAGCAGTGCAGGCCCCGAGCAGTACTTC
NA	TRBV21-1	NA	TRBJ2-5	CASRGDRREETQYF	TGTGCCAGCAGGGGTGACAGGAGAGAAGAGACCCAGTACTTC
TRBD1	TRBV2	NA	TRBJ2-3	CASNRGWSTDTQYF	TGTGCCAGCAACAGGGGTTGGAGCACAGATACGCAGTATTTT
NA	TRBV6-6	NA	TRBJ2-1	CASTAGTRRYNEQFF	TGTGCCAGCACAGCCGGGACAAGACGTTACAATGAGCAGTTCTTC
TRBD2	TRBV29-1	NA	TRBJ2-3	CSAEGLAGGDTQYF	TGCAGCGCCGAGGGACTAGCGGGGGGAGATACGCAGTATTTT
TRBD2	TRBV7-6	once	TRBJ2-7	CASSRGTSGYEQYF	TGTGCCAGCAGCCGCGGGACTAGCGGCTACGAGCAGTACTTC
NA	TRBV7-6	NA	TRBJ2-7	CASSLALRTYEQYF	TGTGCCAGCAGCTTAGCCCTTCGCACCTACGAGCAGTACTTC
NA	TRBV9	NA	TRBJ1-3	CASGENTIYF	TGTGCCAGCGGGGAAAACACCATATATTTT
NA	TRBV7-3	NA	TRBJ2-1	CASSLPPREDEQFF	TGTGCCAGCAGCCTCCCCCCTCGGGAAGATGAGCAGTTCTTC
NA	TRBV1	NA	TRBJ2-5	CTSSQLAGGPQETQYF	TGCACCAGCAGCCAACTAGCGGGAGGACCCCAAGAGACCCAGTACTTC
NA	TRBV7-3	NA	TRBJ2-7	CASRPTGVYEQYF	TGTGCCAGCAGACCTACCGGGGTCTACGAGCAGTACTTC
NA	TRBV6-1	NA	TRBJ1-2	CASSEDRGHYGYTF	TGTGCCAGCAGTGAGGACCGCGGGCACTATGGCTACACCTTC